The following is a TCR beta chain sequence with its context. The data are from a study of blood T cell repertoires in COVID-19. Study background: Samples representing acute and convalescent COVID-19 were sourced from the United States, Italy and Spain. PBMCs, B-cell-depleted T cells, or T cells provided the cDNA or gDNA that made up the material.

Under the authors' procedure: For nucleated cells, counts were estimated from reference gene primer amplification. Using immunoSEQ multiplex PCR, the repertoire was profiled, and TCRdb retains in-frame clones only, with some absent. The V and J calls and clone size come from that table; D and trimming were worked out from the DNA. The table includes roughly 92,000 clones, around nine tenths detected once. Germline CDR1 reads SEHNR; CDR2 reads FQNEAQ (reference sequence). This CDR3 has 12 residues. V lost 3 bases and J 6 bases, leaving 6 bases between the germline ends. Sequencing was performed on peripheral blood. The source of this sequence is a man between 50 and 59 years old with acute or convalescent COVID-19. The chain recombines TRBV7-9 with TRBJ1-5; no firm D call. The CDR3 here is CASSFNSQPQHF. In nucleotides, the CDR3 is TGTGCCAGCAGCTTTAATAGTCAGCCCCAGCATTTT.